The rows below give T cell receptor beta chains drawn from one sample of a study of blood T cell repertoires in COVID-19. Repertoires were generated with immunoSEQ multiplex PCR, while TCRdb's copy carries only in-frame clones and drops some. The profile shows about 160,000 clones, 76% of them singletons. Input material: peripheral blood. All receptors come from an elderly woman with acute or convalescent COVID-19. Each CDR3 is given with its conserved first and last residue. A D gene is named only where the DNA matches it firmly. Size values are once, few and many counts, or a class for expanded clones, and some rows have none.

J,size,D,V,DNA,CDR3
TRBJ2-4,NA,NA,TRBV7-2,TGTGCCAGCAGCCCCAGTCAAGCCAAAAACATTCAGTACTTC,CASSPSQAKNIQYF
TRBJ2-1,few,NA,TRBV6-1,TGTGCCAGCTCCGGTCAGGCTGGGGGGAGGAATGAGCAGTTCTTC,CASSGQAGGRNEQFF
TRBJ2-7,NA,NA,TRBV2,TGTGCCAGCAGTGAGGGGCAGGTGAACGAGCAGTACTTC,CASSEGQVNEQYF
TRBJ1-1,NA,NA,TRBV10-3,TGTGCCATCAATCAGAATCGGGAGACTGAAGCTTTCTTT,CAINQNRETEAFF
TRBJ2-7,few,NA,TRBV3-1/TRBV3-2,TGTGCCAGCAGCCAGGGGGGCGGGACAGAGGAGCAGTACTTC,CASSQGGGTEEQYF
TRBJ1-1,NA,NA,TRBV19,TGTGCCAGTAGTTCTACAGGGTTTGGGGATGAAGCTTTCTTT,CASSSTGFGDEAFF
TRBJ2-2,few,NA,TRBV12-3/TRBV12-4,TGTGCCAGCAGTTCGACTTACACCGGGGAGCTGTTTTTT,CASSSTYTGELFF
TRBJ1-6,few,NA,TRBV7-3,TGTGCCAGCAGTGGACAGACGAGTAATTCACCCCTCCACTTT,CASSGQTSNSPLHF
TRBJ2-2,NA,NA,TRBV12-5,TGTGCTAGTGGTTTGCCAACGGGGGTGAACACCGGGGAGCTGTTTTTT,CASGLPTGVNTGELFF
TRBJ1-1,NA,NA,TRBV6-2/TRBV6-3,TGTGCCAGCAGTTACTCGCCGACGCGGCTCACTGAAGCTTTCTTT,CASSYSPTRLTEAFF
TRBJ2-3,few,TRBD2,TRBV18,TGTGCCAGCTCACCACCGGCTAGCGGACACACAGATACGCAGTATTTT,CASSPPASGHTDTQYF
TRBJ1-1,once,NA,TRBV5-1,TGCGCCAGCAGCTTGAGTAGCCGGGGAATGAACACTGAAGCTTTCTTT,CASSLSSRGMNTEAFF
TRBJ1-2,NA,NA,TRBV7-2,TGTGCCAGCAGCTTAGAAGTTTGGGCAGTCTATGGCTACACCTTC,CASSLEVWAVYGYTF
TRBJ2-7,NA,NA,TRBV18,TGTGCCAGCTCACCTGACTCATCCTACGAGCAGTACTTC,CASSPDSSYEQYF
TRBJ2-3,NA,TRBD2,TRBV12-3/TRBV12-4,TGTGCCAGCAGCCCGGGGGGAGGGTATACGCAGTATTTT,CASSPGGGYTQYF
TRBJ2-7,NA,NA,TRBV15,TGTGCCACCAGCAGAGGTCGTGAGGGATCCTACGAGCAGTACTTC,CATSRGREGSYEQYF
TRBJ1-3,NA,TRBD1,TRBV19,TGTGCCAGTTGCCGGGACAGGGAGACAAACACCATATATTTT,CASCRDRETNTIYF